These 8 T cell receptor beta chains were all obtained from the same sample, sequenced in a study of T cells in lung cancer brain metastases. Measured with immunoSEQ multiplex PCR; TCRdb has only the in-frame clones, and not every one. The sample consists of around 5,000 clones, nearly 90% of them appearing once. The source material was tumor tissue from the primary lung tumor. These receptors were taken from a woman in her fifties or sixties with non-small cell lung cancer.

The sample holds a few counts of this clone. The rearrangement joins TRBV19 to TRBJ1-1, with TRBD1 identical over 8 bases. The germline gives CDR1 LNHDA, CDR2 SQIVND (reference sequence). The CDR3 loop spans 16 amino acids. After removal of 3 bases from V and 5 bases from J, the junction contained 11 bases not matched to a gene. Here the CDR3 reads CASSIGPGGFWTEAFF. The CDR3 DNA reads TGTGCCAGTAGTATTGGGCCAGGGGGCTTCTGGACTGAAGCTTTCTTT. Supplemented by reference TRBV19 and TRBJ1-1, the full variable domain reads DGGITQSPKYLFRKEGQNVTLSCEQNLNHDAMYWYRQDPGQGLRLIYYSQIVNDFQKGDIAEGYSVSREKKESFPLTVTSAQKNPTAFYLCASSIGPGGFWTEAFFGQGTRLTVV.

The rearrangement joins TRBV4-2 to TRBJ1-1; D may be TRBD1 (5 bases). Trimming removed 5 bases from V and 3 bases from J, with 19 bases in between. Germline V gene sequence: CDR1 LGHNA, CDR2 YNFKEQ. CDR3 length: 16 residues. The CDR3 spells CASSWGVGDVDTEAFF. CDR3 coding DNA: TGTGCCAGCAGCTGGGGGGTGGGGGACGTGGACACTGAAGCTTTCTTT.

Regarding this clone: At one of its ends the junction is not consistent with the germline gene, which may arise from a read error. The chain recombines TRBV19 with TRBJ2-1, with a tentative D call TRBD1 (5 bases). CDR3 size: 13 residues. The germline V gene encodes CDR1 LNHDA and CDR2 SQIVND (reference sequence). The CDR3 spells CASSIIVGDEQFF. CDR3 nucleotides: TGTGCCAGTAGTATAATCGTAGGGGATGAACAGTTCTTC.

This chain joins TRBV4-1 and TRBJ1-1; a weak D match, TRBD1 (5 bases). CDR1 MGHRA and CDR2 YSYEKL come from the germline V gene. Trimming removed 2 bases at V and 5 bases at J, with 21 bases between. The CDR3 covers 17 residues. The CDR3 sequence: CASSQHPPNQGGTEAFF. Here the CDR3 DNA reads TGCGCCAGCAGCCAACATCCCCCCAATCAGGGAGGAACTGAAGCTTTCTTT.

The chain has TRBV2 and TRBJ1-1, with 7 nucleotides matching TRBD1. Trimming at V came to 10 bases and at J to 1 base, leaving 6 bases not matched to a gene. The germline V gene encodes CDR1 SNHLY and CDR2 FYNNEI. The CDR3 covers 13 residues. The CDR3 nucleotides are TGTGCCACCCGGGACAGATGGAACACTGAAGCTTTCTTT. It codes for CATRDRWNTEAFF.

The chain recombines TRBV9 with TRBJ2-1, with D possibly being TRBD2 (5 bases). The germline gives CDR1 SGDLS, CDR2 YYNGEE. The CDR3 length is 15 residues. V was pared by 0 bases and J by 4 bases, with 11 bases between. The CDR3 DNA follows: TGTGCCAGCAGCGTAGACGGGAATGGGTACAATGAGCAGTTCTTC. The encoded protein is CASSVDGNGYNEQFF.

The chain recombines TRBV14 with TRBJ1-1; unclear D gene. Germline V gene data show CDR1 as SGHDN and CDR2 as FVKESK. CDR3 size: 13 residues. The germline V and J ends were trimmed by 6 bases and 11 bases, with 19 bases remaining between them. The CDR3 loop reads CASSLMGVNRAFF. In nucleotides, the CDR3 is TGTGCCAGCAGTCTTATGGGTGTAAATCGGGCTTTCTTT.

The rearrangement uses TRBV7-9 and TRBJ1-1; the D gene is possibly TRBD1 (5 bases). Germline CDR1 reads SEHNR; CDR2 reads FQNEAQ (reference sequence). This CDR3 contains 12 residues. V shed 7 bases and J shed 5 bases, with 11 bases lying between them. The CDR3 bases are TGTGCCAGCACCGGGGAGGGGACTGAAGCTTTCTTT. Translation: CASTGEGTEAFF. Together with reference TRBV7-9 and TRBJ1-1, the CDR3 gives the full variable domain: DTGVSQNPRHKITKRGQNVTFRCDPISEHNRLYWYRQTLGQGPEFLTYFQNEAQLEKSRLLSDRFSAERPKGSFSTLEIQRTEQGDSAMYLCASTGEGTEAFFGQGTRLTVV.